This T cell receptor (beta chain) is from a study of cytomegalovirus exposure and HLA in healthy donors. Findings and limits, study-wide: HLA alleles were associated with 15,000 to 20,000 TCR beta sequences in a later analysis at 0.05 false discovery rate. Cytomegalovirus association was assigned to about 150 TCR beta chains.

Concerning this clone: Its antigen is as yet unknown.

CDR1 and CDR2 (germline): SGDLS, YYNGEE. The CDR3 extends over 11 amino acids. V lost 3 bases and J 3 bases, leaving 4 bases between the germline ends. PCR involved 60 Vbeta and 13 Jbeta primers. The method was immunoSEQ multiplex PCR; TCRdb's version includes in-frame clones alone and lacks a portion of them. This table has over 200,000 clones, more than 60% appearing once. Participants comprised healthy donors of bone marrow. Donors had nominal health at sampling but likely had unrecorded immune exposures. Sequenced material: PBMCs. The chain employs TRBV9 and TRBJ2-7; D gene ambiguous. The TCR was taken from a woman aged 25 to 45 in good health and CMV-seronegative. The CDR3 loop is CASSAGYEQYF. In nucleotides, the CDR3 is TGTGCCAGCAGCGCAGGCTACGAGCAGTACTTC.